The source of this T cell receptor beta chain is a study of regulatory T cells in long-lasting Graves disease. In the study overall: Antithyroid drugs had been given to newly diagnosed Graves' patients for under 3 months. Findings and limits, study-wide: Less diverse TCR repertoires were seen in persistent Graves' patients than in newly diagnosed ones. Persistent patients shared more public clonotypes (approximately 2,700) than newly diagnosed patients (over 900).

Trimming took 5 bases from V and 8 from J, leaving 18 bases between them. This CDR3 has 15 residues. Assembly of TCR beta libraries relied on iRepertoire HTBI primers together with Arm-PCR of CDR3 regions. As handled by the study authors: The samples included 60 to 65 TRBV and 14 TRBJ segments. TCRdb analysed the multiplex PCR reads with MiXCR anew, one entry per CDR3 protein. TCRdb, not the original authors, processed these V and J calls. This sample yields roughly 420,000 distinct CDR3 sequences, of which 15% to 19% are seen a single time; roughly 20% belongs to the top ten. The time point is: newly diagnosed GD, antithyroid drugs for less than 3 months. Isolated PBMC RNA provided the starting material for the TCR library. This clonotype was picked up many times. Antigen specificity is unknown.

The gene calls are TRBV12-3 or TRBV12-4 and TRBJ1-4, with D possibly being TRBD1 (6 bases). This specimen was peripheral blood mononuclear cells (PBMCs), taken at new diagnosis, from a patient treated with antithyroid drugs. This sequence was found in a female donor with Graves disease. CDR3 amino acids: CASSENGGLGEKLFF. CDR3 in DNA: TGTGCCAGCAGTGAAAATGGGGGCTTGGGCGAAAAACTGTTTTTT.